The clone carrying this T cell receptor beta chain is labeled medium-sized (0.01 to 0.1%). The data were obtained in a study of prognosis after radiotherapy for stage I lung cancer. About the study: Stage I lung tumors that were newly diagnosed and primary were found in around 13 patients, while a handful of patients had oligometastatic NSCLC after surgical resection of the primary tumor. SBRT radiotherapy used 3 to 5 fractions and a biologically effective dose of at least 100 Gy. Distant metastases showed up in a handful of patients after radiotherapy, at a median of approximately 7 months, while under 18 showed no significant progression. The study deemed all of its non-small cell lung cancer patients medically inoperable.

The CDR3 is 12 amino acids. Trimming took off 11 bases at V and 2 bases at J, with 13 bases between the two ends. From germline, CDR1 is MNHNS and CDR2 SASEGT. Researchers used two-round multiplex PCR to amplify TCR beta CDR3 starting from genomic DNA. Round one of PCR was performed, and it used primers specific to each TRBV and TRBJ gene. MiXCR was run by TCRdb on the multiplex PCR reads, yielding one entry per CDR3 protein. The sample holds under 20,000 distinct CDR3 sequences, approximately 45% seen once. This clonotype was sampled from a donor over 45 with non-small cell lung cancer. V is TRBV6-1 and J is TRBJ2-7, with D possibly being TRBD2 (6 bases). The source material was PBMCs, sampled before or after stereotactic body radiation therapy (not recorded which). The CDR3 bases are TGTGCCTTGGGGACTGGACCCTACGAGCAGTACTTC. It codes for CALGTGPYEQYF.